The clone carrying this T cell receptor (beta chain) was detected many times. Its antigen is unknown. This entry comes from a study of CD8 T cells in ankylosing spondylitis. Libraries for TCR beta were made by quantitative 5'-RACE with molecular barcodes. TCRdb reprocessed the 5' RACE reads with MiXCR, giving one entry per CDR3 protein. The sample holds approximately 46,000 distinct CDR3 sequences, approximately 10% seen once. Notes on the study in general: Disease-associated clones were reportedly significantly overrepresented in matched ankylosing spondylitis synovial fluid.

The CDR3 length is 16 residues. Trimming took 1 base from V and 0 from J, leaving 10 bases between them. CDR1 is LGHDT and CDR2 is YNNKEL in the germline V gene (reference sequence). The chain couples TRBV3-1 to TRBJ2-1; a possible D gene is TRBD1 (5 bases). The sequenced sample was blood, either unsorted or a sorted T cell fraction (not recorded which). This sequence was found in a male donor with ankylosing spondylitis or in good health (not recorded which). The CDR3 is CASSQVPDNSYNEQFF. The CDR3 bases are TGTGCCAGCAGCCAAGTCCCGGACAACTCCTACAATGAGCAGTTCTTC.